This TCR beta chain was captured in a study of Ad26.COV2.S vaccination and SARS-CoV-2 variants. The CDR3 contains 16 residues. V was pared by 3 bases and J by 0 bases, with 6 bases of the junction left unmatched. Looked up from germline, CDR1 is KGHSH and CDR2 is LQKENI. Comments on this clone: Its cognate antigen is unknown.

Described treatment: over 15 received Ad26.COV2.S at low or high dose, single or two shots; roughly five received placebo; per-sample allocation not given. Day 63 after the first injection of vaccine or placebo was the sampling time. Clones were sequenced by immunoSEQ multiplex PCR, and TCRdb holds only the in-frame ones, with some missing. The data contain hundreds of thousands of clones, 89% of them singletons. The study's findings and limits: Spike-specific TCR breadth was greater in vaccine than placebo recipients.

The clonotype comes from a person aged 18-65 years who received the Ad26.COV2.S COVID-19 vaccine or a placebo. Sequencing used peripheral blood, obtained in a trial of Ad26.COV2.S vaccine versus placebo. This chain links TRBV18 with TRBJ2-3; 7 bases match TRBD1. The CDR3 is CASSPRQGLSTDTQYF. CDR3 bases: TGTGCCAGCTCACCTCGACAGGGATTAAGCACAGATACGCAGTATTTT.